Shown below are 10 T cell receptor beta chains from a single sample sequenced in a study of graft-versus-host responses after intestinal transplantation. Sequenced by immunoSEQ multiplex PCR; TCRdb stores in-frame clones only, minus some. The sample lists around 37,000 clones, roughly 80% occurring once. The source material was PBMCs, sampled about 990 days after transplant. These TCRs come from a human patient who received an intestinal transplant, so some T cells may come from the graft donor.

In this sample, this clone turned up once. In nucleotides, the CDR3 is TGCGCCAGCAGCCAGGAATCCGTTAACCAGGGCTGGGCCAACGTCCTGACTTTC. Its protein is CASSQESVNQGWANVLTF. V and J are TRBV4-1 and TRBJ2-6; D perhaps matches TRBD1 (5 bases). V dropped 3 bases and J dropped 5 bases, with 20 bases sitting between them. Per germline, CDR1 MGHRA and CDR2 YSYEKL. CDR3 length: 18 residues.

The table lists this clone with a few counts. The chain links TRBV4-1 to TRBJ1-5; D is possibly TRBD1 (6 bases). CDR1 MGHRA and CDR2 YSYEKL come from the germline V gene. V lost 2 bases and J 1 base, leaving 9 bases between the germline ends. This CDR3 spans 15 amino acids. The chain's CDR3 is CASSQYDRSNQPQHF. For the CDR3, the DNA is TGCGCCAGCAGCCAATATGACAGGAGCAATCAGCCCCAGCATTTT.

The J gene is TRBJ2-7, the V gene TRBV6-6; D remains ambiguous. This CDR3 region has 14 residues. Germline lookup yields CDR1 MNHNY and CDR2 SVGAGI (reference sequence). V was clipped by 0 bases and J by 0 bases, with 6 bases between them. The CDR3 nucleotides are TGTGCCAGCAGTTACTCGAGCATCTCCTACGAGCAGTACTTC. Translated: CASSYSSISYEQYF.

J is TRBJ2-2 and V is TRBV15; possible D gene TRBD1, 6 bases. The CDR3 runs 15 residues. V was clipped by 5 bases and J by 4 bases, with 14 bases between them. Germline CDR1 LNHNV, CDR2 YYDKDF (reference sequence). The chain's CDR3 is CATSGGPDGTGELFF. Written as DNA, the CDR3 is TGTGCCACCAGCGGGGGCCCCGATGGCACCGGGGAGCTGTTTTTT. The variable domain in full, completed from reference TRBV15 and TRBJ2-2, reads DAMVIQNPRYQVTQFGKPVTLSCSQTLNHNVMYWYQQKSSQAPKLLFHYYDKDFNNEADTPDNFQSRRPNTSFCFLDIRSPGLGDTAMYLCATSGGPDGTGELFFGEGSRLTVL.

The chain links TRBV27 to TRBJ2-2; D call uncertain. Germline assignment: CDR1 MNHEY and CDR2 SMNVEV (reference sequence). The CDR3 totals 13 residues. The V end was cut by 3 bases, the J end by 4 bases, with 6 bases between. The CDR3 bases are TGTGCCAGCAGTTTCGGCGGCACCGGGGAGCTGTTTTTT. Amino acid sequence: CASSFGGTGELFF.

The rearrangement uses TRBV5-1 and TRBJ1-4; the D is unclear. V lost 4 bases and J 2 bases, leaving 12 bases between the germline ends. Looked up from germline, CDR1 is SGHRS and CDR2 is YFSETQ. This CDR3 has 15 residues. The CDR3 nucleotides are TGCGCCAGCAGCGACGGGAGGCGGACTAATGAAAAACTGTTTTTT. It encodes CASSDGRRTNEKLFF.

The chain combines TRBV14 with TRBJ2-2; 8 bases fit TRBD1. V was clipped by 4 bases and J by 6 bases; unmatched bases: 4. Germline V lookup: CDR1 SGHDN, CDR2 FVKESK. CDR3 length equals 14 residues. The CDR3 nucleotides read TGTGCCAGCAGCCCCCGACAGGGGTCCGGGGAGCTGTTTTTT. Encoded protein: CASSPRQGSGELFF.

The chain carries TRBV13 and TRBJ1-2; 10 positions agree with TRBD1. The germline CDR1 and CDR2 sequences are PRHDT and FYEKMQ (reference sequence). Unmatched junction bases numbered 10, after V lost 5 bases and J lost 4 bases. The CDR3 contains 16 residues. The CDR3 DNA is TGTGCCAGCAGCCCCCGGGACAGGGGTACCAGCTATGGCTACACCTTC. Translating it yields CASSPRDRGTSYGYTF.

This chain links TRBV28 with TRBJ1-5, with D uncertain. Deletions cut 4 bases from V and 6 bases from J, with 7 bases between. Looked up from germline, CDR1 is MDHEN and CDR2 is SYDVKM. This CDR3 contains 12 residues. The CDR3 coding sequence is TGTGCCAGCAGTTACGGGGTTCAGCCCCAGCATTTT. It specifies CASSYGVQPQHF.

Notes on this clone: The same CDR3 arises from other DNA sequences in this sample as well. The J gene is TRBJ1-6, the V gene TRBV28, with 8 bases lining up with TRBD1. The junction had 8 bases not matched to a gene; V was cut back by 5 bases and J by 8 bases. CDR3 length equals 15 residues. Germline CDR1 MDHEN, CDR2 SYDVKM. The CDR3 loop reads CASSLLGQGHSPLHF. CDR3 coding DNA: TGTGCCAGCAGTCTCCTAGGACAGGGTCATTCACCCCTCCACTTT.